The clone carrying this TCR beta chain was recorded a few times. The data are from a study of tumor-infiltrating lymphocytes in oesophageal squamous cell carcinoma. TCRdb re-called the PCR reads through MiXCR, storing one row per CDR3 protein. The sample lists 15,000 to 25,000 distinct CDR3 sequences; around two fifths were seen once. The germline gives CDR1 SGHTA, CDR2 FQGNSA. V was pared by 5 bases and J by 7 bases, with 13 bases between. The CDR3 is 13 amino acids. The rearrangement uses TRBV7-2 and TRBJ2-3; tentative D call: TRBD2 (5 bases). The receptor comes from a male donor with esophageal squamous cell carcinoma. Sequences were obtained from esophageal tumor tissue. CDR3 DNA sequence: TGTGCCAGCAGCCCCTCGGGGATCAATACGCAGTATTTT. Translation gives CASSPSGINTQYF.